This T cell receptor beta chain is from a study of CD8 T cells in Susac syndrome (dated by TCRdb to the late 2010s). In terms of the full investigation: Among the Susac syndrome patients who were sequenced, clinically active disease was present in six and clinical remission was observed in 8 or 9. At blood withdrawal, Susac syndrome patients were therapy-naive, treated with corticosteroids (with IVIg additionally given to some), or treated with IVIg alone. The study used repertoire sequencing to test whether antigen drove CD8+ T cell activation and differentiation in Susac syndrome.

Overall study results and their limits: The CD4+ T cell repertoire of patients with Susac syndrome showed no detectable clonal expansion. The TCR sequencing and HLA analysis was acknowledged to have included a relatively small number of individuals.

RNA was extracted with the RNeasy kit and roughly 0.45 to 1 ug was reverse transcribed using random hexamers. The immunoSEQ multiplex PCR assay, covering 54 Vbeta and 13 Jbeta segments, was used to amplify TCR beta CDR3 regions. To correct PCR amplification bias, a synthetic template baseline was used for both primer optimization and computational correction. The paper's processing steps were these. Only productive sequences were kept, with reads annotated to V, D and J genes according to IMGT and analyzed in immunoSEQ Analyzer. Clonality was computed as one minus Shannon entropy normalized by log2 of the number of productive unique sequences. For each patient and control, public and private clones were evaluated within the 100 most prevalent clones. Susac-specific clones were defined as absent from healthy and MS cohorts, around 1,000 published viral clones and other ImmuneACCESS disease sequences. The public reads were reanalyzed by TCRdb: fastp trimming at Q25, MiXCR alignment, in-frame beta chains only. Under each unique CDR3 protein, matching rows form one entry showing the most common genes and DNA. What appears here as the V and J calls and clone size reflects TCRdb's work, not the paper's. This sample is represented by about 150,000 distinct CDR3 sequences; approximately 95% of them were singletons. The leading ten clones occupy 0.16% of the sample.

High-throughput TCR beta sequencing profiled peripheral blood CD8+ and CD4+ T cells from healthy donors, Susac syndrome patients and multiple sclerosis patients. The Susac syndrome patients fulfilled recently defined diagnostic criteria for either definite or probable disease. Bulk CD8+ and CD4+ T cells were purified by magnetic negative isolation, while CD8+ TEMRA cells were enriched using FACS. Blood was collected in EDTA tubes and processed within 24 hours, with PBMCs isolated through density gradient centrifugation. PBMCs intended for TCR sequencing were frozen in liquid nitrogen and were later thawed in a 37 degrees C water bath. Purity of sorted or isolated CD4+, CD8+ and CD8+ TEMRA cells was at least 90%. As regards this clonotype: It has no known antigen specificity. No qualities accompany the bases; no much larger clone lies one base away.

Reading the germline V gene gives CDR1 SQVTM and CDR2 ANQGSEA. The CDR3 goes from the cysteine to the phenylalanine over 13 residues. Only the CDR3 DNA is retained, 39 bases long and in frame from the first base. The junction shows trimming of 4 bases on V and 1 base on J, and the gene matches do not reach 2 bases of it. Sequencing was carried out using CD4+ T cells from PBMCs. The sequence is built from TRBV29-1 and TRBJ1-1, with 8 central nucleotides matching TRBD1. The TCR comes from a human donor with Susac syndrome. The DNA sequence is TGCAGCGTTGGACAGGGGAAGAACACTGAAGCTTTCTTT. The resulting protein is CSVGQGKNTEAFF.